The rows below give T cell receptor beta chains drawn from one sample of a study of T-cell reconstitution after alpha-beta-depleted transplantation in children. TCRdb re-called the PCR reads with MiXCR, one entry per CDR3 protein. The data contain about 980,000 distinct CDR3 sequences, 25% to 30% of them singletons. The material was PBMCs, mostly from graft donor cells, obtained 360 days after TCRalphabeta/CD19-depleted stem cell transplant. Source of these receptors: a boy in the first two years of life who had a stem cell transplant for SCID, so the T cells may come from the graft donor. CDR3s include the opening cysteine and the closing phenylalanine or tryptophan.

V gene	J gene	CDR3 protein
TRBV15	TRBJ1-4	CATSSSQGEDEKLFF
TRBV7-9	TRBJ2-5	CASSLLAGTGETQYF
TRBV5-1	TRBJ2-3	CASSPSGASRPDTQYF
TRBV25-1	TRBJ2-5	CASSDPPATETQYF
TRBV4-1	TRBJ1-1	CASSQDPGNTEAFF
TRBV20-1	TRBJ2-1	CSARLAGGFSYNEQFF
TRBV28	TRBJ2-7	CASSFPPRMSEQYF
TRBV4-3	TRBJ1-2	CASSQDRSLGVGNYGYTF
TRBV11-2	TRBJ2-5	CASSSSGLRGETQYF
TRBV4-2	TRBJ2-5	CASSQDSGIQETQYF
TRBV11-2	TRBJ1-6	CASSPGQGTNSPLHF
TRBV5-1	TRBJ2-1	CASSHGLAGGLNLNEQFF
TRBV20-1	TRBJ1-5	CSARTRERSNQPQHF
TRBV6-5	TRBJ2-5	CASSKTGGTQYF
TRBV6-5	TRBJ2-1	CASSYSARNEQFF
TRBV6-2/TRBV6-3	TRBJ2-7	CASSYADPVAYEQYF